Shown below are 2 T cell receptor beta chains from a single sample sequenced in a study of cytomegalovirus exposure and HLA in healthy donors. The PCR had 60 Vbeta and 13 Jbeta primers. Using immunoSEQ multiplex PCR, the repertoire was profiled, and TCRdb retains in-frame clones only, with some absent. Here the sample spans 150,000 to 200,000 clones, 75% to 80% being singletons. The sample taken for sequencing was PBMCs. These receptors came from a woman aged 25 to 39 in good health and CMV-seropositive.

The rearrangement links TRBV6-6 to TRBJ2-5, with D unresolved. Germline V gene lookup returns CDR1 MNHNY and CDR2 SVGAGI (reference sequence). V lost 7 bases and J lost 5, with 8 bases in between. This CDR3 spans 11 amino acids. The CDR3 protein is CASTASETQYF. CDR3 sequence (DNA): TGTGCCAGCACCGCGTCGGAGACCCAGTACTTC.

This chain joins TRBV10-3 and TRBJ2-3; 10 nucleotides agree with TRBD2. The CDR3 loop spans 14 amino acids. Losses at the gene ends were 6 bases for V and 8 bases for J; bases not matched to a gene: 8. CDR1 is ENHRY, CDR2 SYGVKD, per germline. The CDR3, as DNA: TGTGCCATCAGCCCTAGCGGGGGTAGCGGTACGCAGTATTTT. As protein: CAISPSGGSGTQYF.